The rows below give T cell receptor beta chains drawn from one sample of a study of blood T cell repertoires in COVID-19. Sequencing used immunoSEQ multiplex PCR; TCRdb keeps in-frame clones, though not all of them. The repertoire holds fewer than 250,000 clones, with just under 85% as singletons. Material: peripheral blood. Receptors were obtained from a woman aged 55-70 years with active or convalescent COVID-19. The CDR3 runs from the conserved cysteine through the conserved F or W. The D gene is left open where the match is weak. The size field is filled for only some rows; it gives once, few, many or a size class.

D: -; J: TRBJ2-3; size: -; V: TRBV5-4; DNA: TGTGCCAGCAGCGCACTAGGACCTAGCACAGATACGCAGTATTTT; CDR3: CASSALGPSTDTQYF
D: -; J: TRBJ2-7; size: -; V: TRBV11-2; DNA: TGTGCCAGCAGCTTAGGGGGAACTAGCTCCTACGAGCAGTACTTC; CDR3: CASSLGGTSSYEQYF
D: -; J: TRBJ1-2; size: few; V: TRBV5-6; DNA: TGTGCCAGCAGCACTACAGGGAACTATGGCTACACCTTC; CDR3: CASSTTGNYGYTF
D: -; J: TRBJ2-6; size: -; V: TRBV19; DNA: TGTGCCAGTAGTAACCCGCTAGGGAGCTCTGGGGCCAACGTCCTGACTTTC; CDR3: CASSNPLGSSGANVLTF
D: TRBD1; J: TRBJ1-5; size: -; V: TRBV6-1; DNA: TGTGCCAGCAGTGACCGGGACAGGGGAGGGCAGCCCCAGCATTTT; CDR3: CASSDRDRGGQPQHF
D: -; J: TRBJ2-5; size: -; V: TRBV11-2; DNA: TGTGCCAGCAGTTCTCCCATTACCGGGAAGACCCAGTACTTC; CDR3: CASSSPITGKTQYF
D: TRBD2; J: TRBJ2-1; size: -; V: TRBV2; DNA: TGTGCCAGCAGTGAAATGAGACTAGCGGGAAAAAATGAGCAGTTCTTC; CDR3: CASSEMRLAGKNEQFF
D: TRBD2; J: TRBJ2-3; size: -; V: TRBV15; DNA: TGTGCCACCAGCAGACCGACTCCTAGCGGGGCTACCACAGATACGCAGTATTTT; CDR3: CATSRPTPSGATTDTQYF
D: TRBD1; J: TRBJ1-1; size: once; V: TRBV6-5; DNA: TGTGCCAGCAGTTACGGGACAGGGGGCCGGAACACTGAAGCTTTCTTT; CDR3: CASSYGTGGRNTEAFF
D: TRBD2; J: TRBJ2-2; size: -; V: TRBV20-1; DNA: TGCAGTGCTAGTGCGGGACTAGTGGCCGGGGAGCTGTTTTTT; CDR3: CSASAGLVAGELFF
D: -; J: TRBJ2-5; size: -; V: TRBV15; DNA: TGTGCCACCAGCAGAACAGGGAGGGCAGAGACCCAGTACTTC; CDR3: CATSRTGRAETQYF
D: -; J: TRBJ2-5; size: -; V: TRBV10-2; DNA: TGCGCCACCCGGCGGCCCCAAGAGACCCAGTACTTC; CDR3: CATRRPQETQYF
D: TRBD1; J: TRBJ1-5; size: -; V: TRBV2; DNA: TGTGCCAGCACTTCCGACAGGGGCAATCAGCCCCAGCATTTT; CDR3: CASTSDRGNQPQHF
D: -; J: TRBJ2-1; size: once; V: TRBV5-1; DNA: TGCGCCAGCAGCTTGGGGCCCCAGGGGTCCTACAATGAGCAGTTCTTC; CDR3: CASSLGPQGSYNEQFF
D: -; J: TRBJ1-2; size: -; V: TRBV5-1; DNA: TGCGCCAGCAGCTTCACTTTCGACAGCTATGGCTACACCTTC; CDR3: CASSFTFDSYGYTF
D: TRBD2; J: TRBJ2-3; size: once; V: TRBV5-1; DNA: TGCGCCAGCAGCCCCAATTCGGGACTAAACACAGATACGCAGTATTTT; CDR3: CASSPNSGLNTDTQYF
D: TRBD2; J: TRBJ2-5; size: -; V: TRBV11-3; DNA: TGTGCCAGCAGCCCCGGGACTAGCGGCTTCCAAGAGACCCAGTACTTC; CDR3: CASSPGTSGFQETQYF
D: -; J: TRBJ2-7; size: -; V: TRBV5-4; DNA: TGTGCCAGCAGCTTCGACTTCAGCTTCGAGCAGTACTTC; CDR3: CASSFDFSFEQYF
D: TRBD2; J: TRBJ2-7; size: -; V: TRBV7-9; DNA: TGTGCCACTAGCGGGGCCGCCTACGAGCAGTACTTC; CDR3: CATSGAAYEQYF
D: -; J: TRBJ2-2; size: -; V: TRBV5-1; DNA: TGCGCCAGCAGCTCCGGGGTGGACACCGGGGAGCTGTTTTTT; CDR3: CASSSGVDTGELFF
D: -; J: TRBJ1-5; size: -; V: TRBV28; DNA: TGTGCCAGCAGTTTTATCCAGGGACTTAGCAATCAGCCCCAGCATTTT; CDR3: CASSFIQGLSNQPQHF
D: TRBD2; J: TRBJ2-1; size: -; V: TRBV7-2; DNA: TGTGCCAGCAGCTTACGCGGGCCGGGCGGGGGGAAGTTCTTC; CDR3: CASSLRGPGGGKFF
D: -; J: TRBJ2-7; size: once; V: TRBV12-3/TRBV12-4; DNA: TGTGCCAGCAGTTTGGGCAGGGGTTACGAGCAGTACTTC; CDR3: CASSLGRGYEQYF
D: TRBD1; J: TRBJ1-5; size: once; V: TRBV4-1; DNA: TGCGCCAGCAGATCCGGGACAGGGGAAAGCAATCAGCCCCAGCATTTT; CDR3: CASRSGTGESNQPQHF
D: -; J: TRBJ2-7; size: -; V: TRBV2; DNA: TGTGCCAGCAGTGACCCTAACTACGAGCAGTACTTC; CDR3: CASSDPNYEQYF
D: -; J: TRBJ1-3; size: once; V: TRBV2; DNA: TGTGCCAGCAAGGAGGGGCTTGGAAACACCATATATTTT; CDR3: CASKEGLGNTIYF
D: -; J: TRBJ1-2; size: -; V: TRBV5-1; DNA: TGCGCCAGCAGCAAAAACCAGGGGTCTAACTATGGCTACACCTTC; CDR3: CASSKNQGSNYGYTF
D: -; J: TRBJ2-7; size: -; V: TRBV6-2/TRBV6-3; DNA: TGTGCCAGCAGTTACCAAGGAAGAGGCAGACCATACGAGCAGTACTTC; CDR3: CASSYQGRGRPYEQYF
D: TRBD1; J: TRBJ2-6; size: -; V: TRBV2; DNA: TGTGCCAGCCGGACAGGGGTAAATGGGGCCAACGTCCTGACTTTC; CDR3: CASRTGVNGANVLTF
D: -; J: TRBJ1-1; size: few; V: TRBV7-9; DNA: TGTGCCAGCAGCCCCACAGTGAACACTGAAGCTTTCTTT; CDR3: CASSPTVNTEAFF
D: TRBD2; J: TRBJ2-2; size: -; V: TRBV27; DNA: TGTGCCAGCAGTTTGTCGATAGCGGGGGGGCTCGATACGCCTTCTGCCGGGGAGCTGTTTTTT; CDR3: CASSLSIAGGLDTPSAGELFF
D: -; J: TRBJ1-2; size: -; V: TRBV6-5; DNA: TGTGCCAGCCTTAGGACAGACCAGCACTATGGCTACACCTTC; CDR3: CASLRTDQHYGYTF
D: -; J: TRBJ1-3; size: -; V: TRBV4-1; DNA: TGCGCCAGCAGCCGCCGCGGGGGGCTTCCTGGAAACACCATATATTTT; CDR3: CASSRRGGLPGNTIYF
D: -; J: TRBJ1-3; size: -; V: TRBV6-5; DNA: TGTGCCAGCAGTTGGGGTTCAGGAACAGGGGGAAACACCATATATTTT; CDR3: CASSWGSGTGGNTIYF
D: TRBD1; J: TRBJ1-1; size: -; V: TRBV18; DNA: TGTGCCAGCTCACCTTCGGGACAGGGGCGAGCTTTCTTT; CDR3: CASSPSGQGRAFF
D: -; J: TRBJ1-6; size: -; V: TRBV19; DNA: TGTGCCAGTAGTATCGACAGCCGCAATTCACCCCTCCACTTT; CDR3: CASSIDSRNSPLHF
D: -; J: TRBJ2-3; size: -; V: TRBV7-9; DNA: TGTGCCAGCAGCTTAACCCCCGCAGGCACAGATACGCAGTATTTT; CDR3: CASSLTPAGTDTQYF
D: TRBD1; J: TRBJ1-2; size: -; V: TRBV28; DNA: TGTGCCAGCAGTTTATCCCGGACAGGGCTCTATGGCTACACCTTC; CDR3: CASSLSRTGLYGYTF
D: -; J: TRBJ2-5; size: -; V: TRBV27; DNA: TGTGCCAGCAGTTTTCTAGGGGGGGAAAAGACCCAGTACTTC; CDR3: CASSFLGGEKTQYF
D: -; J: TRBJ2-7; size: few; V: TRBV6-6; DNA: TGTGCCAGCAGCCTGGACAGCTACGAGCAGTACTTC; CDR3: CASSLDSYEQYF
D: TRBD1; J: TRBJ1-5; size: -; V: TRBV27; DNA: TGTGCCAGCAGTAGAAAGCCGGGACAGGGTGTCAGCAATCAGCCCCAGCATTTT; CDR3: CASSRKPGQGVSNQPQHF
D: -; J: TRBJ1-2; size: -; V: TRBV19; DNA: TGTGCCAGTAGTATTGGGCAGGAATATTATGGCTACACCTTC; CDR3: CASSIGQEYYGYTF
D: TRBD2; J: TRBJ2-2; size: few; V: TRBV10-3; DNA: TGTGCCGTCTTCGCGGGAGCCACGGGGACCGGGGAGCTGTTTTTT; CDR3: CAVFAGATGTGELFF
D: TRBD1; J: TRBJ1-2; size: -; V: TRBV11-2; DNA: TGTGCCAGCAGCTTACTCAGGGGGTATTTCAACTATGGCTACACCTTC; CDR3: CASSLLRGYFNYGYTF
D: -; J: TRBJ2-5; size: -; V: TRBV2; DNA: TGTGCCAGCAGTGTAATGAGTTTCGAGACCCAGTACTTC; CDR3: CASSVMSFETQYF
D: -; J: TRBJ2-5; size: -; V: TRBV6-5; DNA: TGTGCCAACGGAGGGGAGACCCAGTACTTC; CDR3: CANGGETQYF
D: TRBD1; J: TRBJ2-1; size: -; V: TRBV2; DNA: TGTGCCAGCAGGGCCCTTGACAGGGGAAGCTCCTACAATGAGCAGTTCTTC; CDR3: CASRALDRGSSYNEQFF
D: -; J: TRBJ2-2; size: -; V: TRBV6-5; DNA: TGTGCCAGCAGCTCACTGAACACCGGGGAGCTGTTTTTT; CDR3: CASSSLNTGELFF
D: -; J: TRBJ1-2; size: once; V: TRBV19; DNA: TGTGCCAGTAAGGGGGACGATTCTAACTATGGCTACACCTTC; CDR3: CASKGDDSNYGYTF
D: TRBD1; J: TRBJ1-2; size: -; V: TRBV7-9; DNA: TGTGCCAGCAGCTGGTTCGACAGGGGATCAGTCTACACCTTC; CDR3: CASSWFDRGSVYTF
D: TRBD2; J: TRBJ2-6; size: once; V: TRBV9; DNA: TGTGCCAGCAGCTCTCGACTAGCGGGAGTCGTTGGGGCCAACGTCCTGACTTTC; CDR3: CASSSRLAGVVGANVLTF
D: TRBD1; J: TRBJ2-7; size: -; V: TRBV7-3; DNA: TGTGCCAGCAGCTTGAACAGGGGACCCTACGAGCAGTACTTC; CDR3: CASSLNRGPYEQYF
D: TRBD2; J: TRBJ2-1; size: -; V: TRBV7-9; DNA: TGTGCCAGCAGCTTAGAAGCGGGAGGGCCTGGAAATGAGCAGTTCTTC; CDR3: CASSLEAGGPGNEQFF
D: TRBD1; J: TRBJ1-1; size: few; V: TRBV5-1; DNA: TGCGCCAGCAGCTTAACCGGGACAGGGGTGGCCACTGAAGCTTTCTTT; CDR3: CASSLTGTGVATEAFF
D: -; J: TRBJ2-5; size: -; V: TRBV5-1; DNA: TGCGCCAGCAGCTTGGGTACCAGGGGAACCCAAGAGACCCAGTACTTC; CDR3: CASSLGTRGTQETQYF